This entry describes one T cell receptor (beta chain). What it recognizes is unknown. This sample was included in a study of CD8+CD57+ T cells in acquired aplastic anemia. Study information: Mean yield of DNA from sorted CD4+ and CD8+ cells was 2.5 to 4 ug.

Germline V gene sequence: CDR1 SGHTA, CDR2 FQGNSA. The V end was cut by 4 bases, the J end by 15 bases, with 23 bases between. The CDR3 loop spans 14 amino acids. Genomic DNA served as template for TCR beta VDJ and CDR3 profiling. TCRdb reprocessed the reads with MiXCR, giving one entry per CDR3 protein. The sample consists of approximately 250,000 distinct CDR3 sequences, 82% of them appearing once. Overall study results and limits: Shared by patients and controls, some 29 CD8+ CDR3s were abundant in patients. The study found no significant CD8+ Simpson's diversity difference between patients and controls.

Previously, flow cytometry had revealed CD8+CD57+ cell expansion in the patients chosen for sequencing. Sampling of blood occurred while the patients had still received no therapy. This receptor was obtained from a human donor with aplastic anemia. The sample taken for sequencing was sorted CD4+, CD8+, or CD8+CD57+ T cells (not recorded which) from PBMCs. The chain uses TRBV7-2 and TRBJ2-3; D is perhaps TRBD1 (6 bases). CDR3 sequence (DNA): TGTGCCAGCAGCTGGGCACAGGGCCCAGACTCTGACTATTTT. Protein product: CASSWAQGPDSDYF.